This TCR beta chain is from a study of somatic mutations in cytotoxic T cells in rheumatoid arthritis. Notes on the study in general: Unlike healthy controls, rheumatoid arthritis patients had CD8+ clonality that increased with age. For about an eighth of the 65 patients, a single CD8+ clone accounted for more than 20% of CD8+ cells. Neither rheumatoid arthritis patients nor age-matched healthy controls had significantly different CD8+ T-cell clonality from the other group.

The investigators isolated CD4+ and CD8+ cells by positive magnetic bead selection and checked their purity by flow cytometry. TCRdb's copy holds only in-frame clones and misses some; the assay was immunoSEQ multiplex PCR. The table has tens of thousands of clones, more than 80% seen once; the top ten hold more than 2.5%. The CDR3 has 15 residues. V was pared by 5 bases and J by 2 bases, with 14 bases between. The germline V gene encodes CDR1 SEHNR and CDR2 FQNEAQ (reference sequence). This clone was detected only once. Its specificity is unknown. The sample taken for sequencing was CD8+ T cells sorted from blood. The sequence was obtained from a man aged 40-55 years in good health. The rearrangement links TRBV7-9 to TRBJ2-3; weak D call: TRBD1 (6 bases). CDR3 loop: CASSPQDRVTDTQYF. The CDR3 DNA sequence: TGTGCCAGCAGCCCTCAGGACAGAGTCACAGATACGCAGTATTTT.